The present entry profiles one T cell receptor beta chain with its context. Its target is not known. The data originate from a study of high-grade serous ovarian cancer treatment subgroups. Whole-study results and caveats: CDR1 and CDR2 were left unanalyzed; analyses focused on CDR3.

The ends were cut back, 5 bases at V and 4 bases at J, with 8 bases in the middle. There are 13 residues in the CDR3. Per the germline V gene, CDR1 is MRHNA and CDR2 is SNTAGT. Tumor samples were obtained before definitive surgery or chemotherapy. Generated by immunoSEQ multiplex PCR, the TCRdb table keeps only in-frame clones and is missing some. The sample carries about 4,800 clones, over 65% recorded once. The chain links TRBV6-4 to TRBJ2-2; D possibly corresponds to TRBD1 (6 bases). This receptor was taken from a human donor with high-grade serous ovarian cancer. Sequencing was performed on tumor tissue. CDR3 bases: TGTGCCAGCAGTTCAGGGGCCACCGGGGAGCTGTTTTTT. This gives the protein CASSSGATGELFF.